A single sample gave rise to the 7 T cell receptor beta chains below, sequenced in a study of blood T cell repertoires in COVID-19. Using immunoSEQ multiplex PCR, the repertoire was profiled, and TCRdb retains in-frame clones only, with some absent. The table shows 61,000 or so clones, with 88% occurring only once. The sequencing input was peripheral blood. These receptors all stem from a woman older than 75 with active COVID-19.

The CDR3 DNA reads TGTGCCAGCAGCTTACGCGGGATTGACGAGCAGTACTTC. Protein sequence: CASSLRGIDEQYF. The genes are TRBV7-8 and TRBJ2-7; D is perhaps TRBD2 (6 bases). V lost 2 bases and J 5 bases, leaving 10 bases between the germline ends. Germline loops: CDR1 SGHVS, CDR2 FQNEAQ. This CDR3 is 13 amino acids long.

J is TRBJ1-2 and V is TRBV6-5; D is unresolved. Deletions cut 6 bases from V and 1 base from J, with 6 bases between. The CDR3 sequence is 12 residues long. The V gene's germline CDR1 is MNHEY and CDR2 SVGAGI. The CDR3 nucleotides read TGTGCCAGCAGCCGGAGTAACTATGGCTACACCTTC. Translating gives CASSRSNYGYTF.

This clone was found a few times. The rearrangement joins TRBV9 to TRBJ2-3, with 11 bases matching TRBD2. Germline assignment: CDR1 SGDLS and CDR2 YYNGEE. J lost 5 bases, V lost 0 bases, and 5 bases had no gene match. This CDR3 is 16 amino acids long. The CDR3, as DNA: TGTGCCAGCAGCGTAGGGGCTAGCGGGGGGCTAGATACGCAGTATTTT. Translation: CASSVGASGGLDTQYF. The full variable domain, rest sourced from reference TRBV9 and TRBJ2-3, is DSGVTQTPKHLITATGQRVTLRCSPRSGDLSVYWYQQSLDQGLQFLIQYYNGEERAKGNILERFSAQQFPDLHSELNLSSLELGDSALYFCASSVGASGGLDTQYFGPGTRLTVL.

J is TRBJ1-1 and V is TRBV5-6; D remains ambiguous. The V gene lost 2 bases and the J gene lost 6 bases, with 14 bases spanning the gap. The CDR3 spans 14 residues. Per germline, CDR1 SGHDT and CDR2 YYEEEE. The CDR3: CASSLAEEGPEAFF. In nucleotides, the CDR3 is TGTGCCAGCAGCTTAGCTGAGGAGGGTCCTGAAGCTTTCTTT.

The chain employs TRBV5-6 and TRBJ2-3; no clear D gene. The CDR3 contains 13 residues. From germline, CDR1 is SGHDT and CDR2 YYEEEE. The V end was cut by 5 bases, the J end by 2 bases, with 9 bases between. The CDR3 DNA follows: TGTGCCAGCAGTCTAGGAAACACAGATACGCAGTATTTT. Its translation: CASSLGNTDTQYF.

The chain carries TRBV27 and TRBJ2-3; the D is unclear. CDR3 length: 14 amino acids. The ends were cut back, 2 bases at V and 2 bases at J, with 8 bases in the middle. In germline, CDR1 is MNHEY, CDR2 SMNVEV (reference sequence). In DNA form, the CDR3 reads TGTGCCAGCAGTTTAACAGACGACACAGATACGCAGTATTTT. This translates into CASSLTDDTDTQYF.

The chain employs TRBV6-6 and TRBJ2-2; perhaps TRBD1 as D (6 bases). The CDR3 runs 13 residues. V gave up 7 bases and J gave up 7 bases, with 13 bases separating them. Germline CDR1 is MNHNY and CDR2 is SVGAGI (reference sequence). The CDR3 nucleotides read TGTGCCAGCACCCCGCAAGGGGGCGGGGAGCTGTTTTTT. It yields the protein CASTPQGGGELFF.